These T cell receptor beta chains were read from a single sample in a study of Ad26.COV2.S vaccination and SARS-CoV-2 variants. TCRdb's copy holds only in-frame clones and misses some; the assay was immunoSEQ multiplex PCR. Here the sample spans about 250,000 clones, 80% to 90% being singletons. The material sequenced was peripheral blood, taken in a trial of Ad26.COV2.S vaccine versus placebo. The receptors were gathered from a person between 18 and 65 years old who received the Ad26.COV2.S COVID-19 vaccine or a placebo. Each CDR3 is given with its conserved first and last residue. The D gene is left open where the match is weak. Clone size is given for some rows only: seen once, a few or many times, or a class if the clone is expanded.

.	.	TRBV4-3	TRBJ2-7	CASSPGTLSSYEQYF	TGCGCCAGCAGCCCTGGGACACTAAGCTCCTACGAGCAGTACTTC
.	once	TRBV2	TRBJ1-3	CASSEGWRNTIYF	TGTGCCAGCAGCGAGGGGTGGCGAAACACCATATATTTT
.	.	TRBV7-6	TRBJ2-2	CASSPINREIEAGELFF	TGTGCCAGCAGCCCGATTAACAGGGAGATAGAGGCCGGGGAGCTGTTTTTT
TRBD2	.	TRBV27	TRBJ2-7	CASSPRVAGPYEQYF	TGTGCCAGCAGTCCCCGGGTAGCGGGGCCCTACGAGCAGTACTTC
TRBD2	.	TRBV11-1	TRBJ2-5	CASSSGGKETQYF	TGTGCCAGCAGCTCGGGGGGGAAAGAGACCCAGTACTTC
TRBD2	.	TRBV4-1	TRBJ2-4	CASSQDPGGDIQYF	TGCGCCAGCAGCCAAGATCCGGGGGGGGACATTCAGTACTTC
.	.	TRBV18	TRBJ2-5	CASSPGEMETQYF	TGTGCCAGCTCACCGGGCGAGATGGAGACCCAGTACTTC
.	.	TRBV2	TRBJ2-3	CASSGLADTQYF	TGTGCCAGCAGTGGTCTAGCAGATACGCAGTATTTT
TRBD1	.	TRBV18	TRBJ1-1	CASSPVTGLDTEAFF	TGTGCCAGCTCACCCGTGACAGGGCTGGACACTGAAGCTTTCTTT
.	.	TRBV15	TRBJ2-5	CATSRDGYQETQYF	TGTGCCACCAGCAGAGATGGCTATCAAGAGACCCAGTACTTC
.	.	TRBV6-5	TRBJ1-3	CASSYRPFSGNTIYF	TGTGCCAGCAGTTACCGGCCGTTCTCTGGAAACACCATATATTTT
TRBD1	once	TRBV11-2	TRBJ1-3	CASGDRGYGNTIYF	TGTGCCAGCGGCGACAGGGGCTATGGAAACACCATATATTTT
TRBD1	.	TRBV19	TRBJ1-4	CVTGQGSPNEKLFF	TGTGTGACGGGACAGGGCTCGCCTAATGAAAAACTGTTTTTT
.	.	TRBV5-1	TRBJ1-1	CASSETGLLYSEAFF	TGCGCCAGCAGTGAGACGGGGCTTCTCTATTCTGAAGCTTTCTTT
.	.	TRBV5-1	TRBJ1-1	CASSPVGGGATEAFF	TGCGCCAGCAGCCCGGTTGGTGGGGGCGCGACTGAAGCTTTCTTT
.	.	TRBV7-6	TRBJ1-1	CASSLAEGRNTEAFF	TGTGCCAGCAGCTTAGCGGAGGGCAGGAACACTGAAGCTTTCTTT
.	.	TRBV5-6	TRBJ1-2	CASSVWEAGYTF	TGTGCCAGCAGCGTGTGGGAGGCTGGCTACACCTTC
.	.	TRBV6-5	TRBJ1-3	CASGSPGDPGNTIYF	TGTGCCAGCGGATCACCAGGAGATCCTGGAAACACCATATATTTT
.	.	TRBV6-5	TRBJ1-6	CASSYSMGRANSPLHF	TGTGCCAGCAGTTACTCGATGGGCAGGGCTAATTCACCCCTCCACTTT
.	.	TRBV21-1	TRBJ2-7	CASSKVRTGRHEQYF	TGTGCCAGCAGCAAAGTCCGGACAGGGAGGCACGAGCAGTACTTC
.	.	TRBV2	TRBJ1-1	CASRGLVGQLNTEAFF	TGTGCCAGCAGGGGGTTGGTTGGACAGCTGAACACTGAAGCTTTCTTT
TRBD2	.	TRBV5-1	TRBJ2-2	CASTGLAGGFNTGELFF	TGCGCCAGCACAGGACTAGCGGGGGGTTTCAACACCGGGGAGCTGTTTTTT
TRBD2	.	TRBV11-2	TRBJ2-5	CASTVGTSGQETQYF	TGTGCCAGCACTGTGGGTACTAGCGGCCAAGAGACCCAGTACTTC
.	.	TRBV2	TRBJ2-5	CASRTAGDETQYF	TGTGCCAGCAGGACGGCAGGAGATGAGACCCAGTACTTC
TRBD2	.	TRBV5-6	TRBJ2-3	CASSYRGSGRTDTQYF	TGTGCCAGCAGCTATCGGGGTAGCGGGAGGACAGATACGCAGTATTTT
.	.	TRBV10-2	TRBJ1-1	CASSESKGWTEAFF	TGCGCCAGCAGTGAGTCTAAGGGTTGGACTGAAGCTTTCTTT
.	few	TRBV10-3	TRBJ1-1	CAISEAAVTEAFF	TGTGCCATCAGTGAGGCAGCCGTCACTGAAGCTTTCTTT
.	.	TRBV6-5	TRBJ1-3	CASPSNSGNTIYF	TGTGCCAGCCCATCGAACTCTGGAAACACCATATATTTT
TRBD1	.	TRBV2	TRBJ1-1	CASSTGQRNTEAFF	TGTGCCAGCAGTACGGGACAGAGGAACACTGAAGCTTTCTTT
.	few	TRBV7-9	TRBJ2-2	CASSPSTGELFF	TGTGCCAGCAGCCCCAGTACCGGGGAGCTGTTTTTT
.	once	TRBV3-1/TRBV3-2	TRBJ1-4	CASSLQGSPNEKLFF	TGTGCCAGCAGCCTCCAGGGTTCCCCAAATGAAAAACTGTTTTTT
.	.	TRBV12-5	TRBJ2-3	CASARDMNTQYF	TGTGCTAGTGCTCGAGACATGAATACGCAGTATTTT
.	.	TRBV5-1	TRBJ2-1	CASNPQDRFSSSYNEQFF	TGCGCCAGCAACCCGCAGGACAGATTCAGCAGCTCCTACAATGAGCAGTTCTTC
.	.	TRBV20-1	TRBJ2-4	CSASRESAKNIQYF	TGCAGTGCTAGTCGGGAGTCGGCCAAAAACATTCAGTACTTC
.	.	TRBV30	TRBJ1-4	CAWSEGVDEKLFF	TGTGCCTGGAGTGAAGGGGTTGATGAAAAACTGTTTTTT
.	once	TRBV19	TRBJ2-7	CASSIGTDPSYEQYF	TGTGCCAGTAGTATAGGGACAGACCCGTCCTACGAGCAGTACTTC
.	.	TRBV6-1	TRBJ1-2	CASSEAGQPLNYGYTF	TGTGCCAGCAGTGAAGCTGGGCAACCGCTTAACTATGGCTACACCTTC
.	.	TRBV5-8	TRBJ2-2	CASSSLPGTVTGELFF	TGTGCCAGCAGCTCCCTCCCCGGGACGGTCACCGGGGAGCTGTTTTTT
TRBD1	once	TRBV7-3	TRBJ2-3	CASSLFGQGSDTQYF	TGTGCCAGCAGCTTATTCGGACAGGGGTCCGATACGCAGTATTTT
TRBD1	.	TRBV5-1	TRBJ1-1	CASSFPTGVNTEAFF	TGCGCCAGCAGCTTCCCAACAGGGGTTAACACTGAAGCTTTCTTT
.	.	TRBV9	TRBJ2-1	CASNGLGGADYNEQFF	TGTGCCAGCAACGGTCTGGGCGGGGCCGATTACAATGAGCAGTTCTTC
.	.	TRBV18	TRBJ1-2	CASSPDTNYGYTF	TGTGCCAGCTCACCCGATACTAACTATGGCTACACCTTC
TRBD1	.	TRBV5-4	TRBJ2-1	CASSLGQGSYNEQFF	TGTGCCAGCAGCCTGGGACAGGGATCCTACAATGAGCAGTTCTTC
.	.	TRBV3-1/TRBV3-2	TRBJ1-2	CASSRGGDLYGYTF	TGTGCCAGCAGTCGGGGCGGGGACTTATATGGCTACACCTTC
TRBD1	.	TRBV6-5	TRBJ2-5	CASRATGGGETQYF	TGTGCCAGCAGGGCGACAGGGGGCGGAGAGACCCAGTACTTC
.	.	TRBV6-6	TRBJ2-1	CASSYPIGGVYNEQFF	TGTGCCAGCAGTTACCCAATTGGCGGGGTCTACAATGAGCAGTTCTTC
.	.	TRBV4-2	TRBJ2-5	CASSQASTETQYF	TGTGCCAGCAGCCAAGCTAGCACGGAGACCCAGTACTTC
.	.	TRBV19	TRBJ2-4	CASSPGRAGENIQYF	TGTGCCAGTAGTCCAGGAAGGGCAGGGGAAAACATTCAGTACTTC
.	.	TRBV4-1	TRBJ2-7	CASSQDYRSDEQYF	TGCGCCAGCAGCCAAGATTACAGATCCGACGAGCAGTACTTC
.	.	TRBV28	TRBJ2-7	CASSPATSYEQYF	TGTGCCAGCAGTCCGGCCACCTCCTACGAGCAGTACTTC
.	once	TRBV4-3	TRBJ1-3	CASSQESGGGGNTIYF	TGCGCCAGCAGCCAAGAGTCCGGGGGTGGTGGAAACACCATATATTTT
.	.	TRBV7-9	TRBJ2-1	CASRPSLTEQFF	TGTGCCAGCAGACCCAGTCTAACTGAGCAGTTCTTC
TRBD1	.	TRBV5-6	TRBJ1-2	CASSWGTANYGYTF	TGTGCCAGCAGCTGGGGGACAGCTAACTATGGCTACACCTTC
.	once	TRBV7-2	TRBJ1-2	CASSFLLDGYTF	TGTGCCAGCAGCTTCTTGTTGGATGGCTACACCTTC
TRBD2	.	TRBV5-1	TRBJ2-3	CASSLALAGDRTDTQYF	TGCGCCAGCAGCTTGGCCCTAGCGGGGGATCGGACAGATACGCAGTATTTT
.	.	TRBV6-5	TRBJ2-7	CASSYRGAYEQYF	TGTGCCAGCAGTTACAGGGGAGCCTACGAGCAGTACTTC
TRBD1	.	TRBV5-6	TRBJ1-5	CASSLWDRGSNQPQHF	TGTGCCAGCAGCTTGTGGGACAGGGGAAGCAATCAGCCCCAGCATTTT
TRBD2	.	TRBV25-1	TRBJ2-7	CASSESLAGIYEQYF	TGTGCCAGCAGTGAATCCCTAGCGGGCATCTACGAGCAGTACTTC
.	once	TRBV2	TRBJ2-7	CASTTTSYYEQYF	TGTGCCAGCACCACGACATCATACTACGAGCAGTACTTC
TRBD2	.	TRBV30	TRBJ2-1	CAWNKFRTSGILYEQFF	TGTGCCTGGAACAAGTTCCGGACTAGCGGGATTTTGTACGAGCAGTTCTTC